This paragraph covers one TCR beta chain sequence. The junction shows a germline mismatch at one end, possibly a read error. The sample belongs to a study of PD-1 blockade in classical Hodgkin lymphoma. CDR3 length: 13 residues. Per germline, CDR1 SSHAT and CDR2 FNYEAQ (reference sequence). Every one of the patients relapsed after autologous stem cell transplantation (brentuximab vedotin exposure was variable). Assay: immunoSEQ multiplex PCR; the TCRdb copy retains only in-frame clones and omits some. The table shows under 60,000 clones, with around 70% occurring only once. The sample in question was peripheral blood mononuclear cells (PBMCs), obtained at baseline. V is TRBV7-7 and J is TRBJ2-1, with a weak D call TRBD1 (6 bases). The TCR sequence derives from a human donor with classical Hodgkin lymphoma. The CDR3: CASSLDSFNEQFF. For the CDR3, the DNA is TGTGCTAGCAGCCTGGACAGCTTCAATGAGCAGTTCTTC.